This T cell receptor beta chain is drawn from a study of blood T cell repertoires in COVID-19. As for the study in general: Acute and convalescent COVID-19 specimens originated in the United States, Italy and Spain. Sources were T cells, B-cell-depleted T cells, or PBMCs; the material itself was cDNA or gDNA.

Seattle patients were enrolled while actively infected and followed longitudinally. Authors' processing steps: Amplification of reference gene primers provided the estimated nucleated cell counts. Data came from immunoSEQ multiplex PCR; TCRdb stores just in-frame clones and leaves some out. V and J calls and clone size are given by that table; D and trimming were obtained from the DNA. This table has fewer than 200,000 clones, roughly 76% appearing once. In germline, CDR1 is SGHAT, CDR2 FQNNGV. After removal of 3 bases from V and 7 bases from J, the junction contained 6 bases not matched to a gene. The CDR3 runs 15 residues.

This sequence joins TRBV11-2 and TRBJ2-2; 9 positions match TRBD1. Specimen: peripheral blood. This TCR derives from an elderly woman with COVID-19, enrolled during active disease. The CDR3 nucleotides are TGTGCCAGCAGCTTTACAGGGGGCGTAAACGGGGAGCTGTTTTTT. It codes for CASSFTGGVNGELFF.